The present TCR beta chain was sequenced within a study of T cell repertoires in cytomegalovirus infection. TCRdb re-analysed the reads in MiXCR, keeping a single row per CDR3 protein. The sample has fewer than 550,000 distinct CDR3 sequences, about 15% seen once. This CDR3 has 14 residues. Germline V lookup: CDR1 SGHKS, CDR2 YYEKEE (reference sequence). Trimming cost V 0 bases and J 3 bases, with 9 bases left between them. This clonotype was counted only a few times. The sequence came from a human donor in good health (CMV status not recorded). Some clones in this sample may be carry-over from other donors' samples. This rearrangement joins TRBV5-5 to TRBJ1-1; D possibly corresponds to TRBD1 (6 bases). Sequencing was performed on CD8+ T cells from PBMCs. CDR3 coding DNA: TGTGCCAGCAGCTTGGAGGGGGGATACACTGAAGCTTTCTTT. Amino acids: CASSLEGGYTEAFF.